Below, 14 T cell receptor beta chains from the same sample are listed, as sequenced in a study of Graves' ophthalmopathy and Graves' hyperthyroidism. Researchers took RNA transcripts and amplified TCR beta CDR3 regions from them. Investigators did first-round RT-PCR with HTBI primers, then second-round multiplex PCR. TCRdb processed the multiplex PCR reads anew with MiXCR; each CDR3 protein has one entry. The sample lists about 500,000 distinct CDR3 sequences, under 40% occurring once. Sequences were obtained from peripheral blood or thyroid tissue (not recorded which). These receptors originate from an adult man with Graves' hyperthyroidism.

Remarks on this clonotype: A much more abundant neighbour one base away suggests this may be a read error. The CDR3 does not end in the conserved phenylalanine or tryptophan, so this is likely a read error. The rearrangement links TRBV24-1 to TRBJ2-5; 7 nucleotides line up with TRBD1. From germline, CDR1 is KGHDR and CDR2 SFDVKD. CDR3 length: 15 amino acids. The V segment lost 2 bases and the J segment 1 base; nucleotides outside the gene matches: 3. CDR3 nucleotide sequence: TGTGCCACCAGTGATTCGACAGGGCGCCAAGAGACCCAGTACCTC. It yields the protein CATSDSTGRQETQYL.

This clonotype was seen at least ten times. The gene calls are TRBV5-1 and TRBJ2-7; 7 bases match TRBD2. CDR1 is SGHRS and CDR2 is YFSETQ in the germline V gene. This CDR3 is 13 amino acids long. Trimming cost V 5 bases and J 2 bases; bases outside gene matches: 4. The CDR3 bases are TGCGCCAGCAGGACCGGGAGGCCCTACGAGCAGTACTTC. It codes for CASRTGRPYEQYF.

Worth noting for this clonotype: A much larger clone lies one base from this, so it may be a read error. The chain links TRBV19 to TRBJ1-3, with D possibly matching TRBD1 (5 bases). The CDR3 has 15 amino acids. CDR1 LNHDA and CDR2 SQIVND come from the germline V gene (reference sequence). CDR3 loop: CASSIDRTSGDTIYF. The CDR3 DNA is TGTGCCAGTAGTATAGACCGGACAAGTGGAGACACCATATATTTT. Combining the CDR3 with reference TRBV19 and TRBJ1-3 gives the whole variable domain DGGITQSPKYLFRKEGQNVTLSCEQNLNHDAMYWYRQDPGQGLRLIYYSQIVNDFQKGDIAEGYSVSREKKESFPLTVTSAQKNPTAFYLCASSIDRTSGDTIYFGEGSWLTVV.

The V call is TRBV20-1, the J call TRBJ2-5; D unresolved. There are 12 residues in the CDR3. The V gene's germline CDR1 is DFQATT and CDR2 SNEGSKA (reference sequence). Trimming took off 3 bases at V and 5 bases at J, with 10 bases between the two ends. CDR3 coding DNA: TGCAGTGCTAGGGGGATGGGGGAGACCCAGTACTTC. Its translation is CSARGMGETQYF.

This clonotype has at least ten counts. At one of its ends the junction is not consistent with the germline gene, which may arise from a read error. This rearrangement joins TRBV15 to TRBJ2-2; TRBD1 matches 8 bases. Germline CDR1 is LNHNV and CDR2 is YYDKDF (reference sequence). The CDR3 sequence is 13 residues long. This chain's CDR3 is CATRTDLQGGLFF. CDR3 bases: TGTGCCACCAGGACAGACTTACAGGGGGGGCTGTTTTTT.

This clonotype was detected many times. The V call is TRBV4-1, the J call TRBJ1-5; D gene uncertain. Trimming removed 3 bases from V and 8 bases from J, with 11 bases in between. Germline V CDR1 and CDR2: MGHRA, YSYEKL. There are 13 residues in the CDR3. The CDR3 nucleotides are TGCGCCAGCAGCCACCTAGAGGGCGAGCCCCAGCATTTT. This sequence encodes CASSHLEGEPQHF.

The sample holds many counts of this clonotype. The V and J genes are TRBV7-2 and TRBJ1-5; D call uncertain. Germline V gene data show CDR1 as SGHTA and CDR2 as FQGNSA. This CDR3 has 16 residues. The ends were cut back, 1 base at V and 0 bases at J, with 10 bases in the middle. The chain's CDR3 is CASSLGPGTSNQPQHF. The CDR3 coding sequence is TGTGCCAGCAGCTTAGGGCCAGGCACTAGCAATCAGCCCCAGCATTTT.

Turning to this clonotype: This could be a read error, since a much larger clone is one nucleotide away. CDR3 protein: CASRPPVGTGGEQYF. The CDR3, as DNA: TGTGCCAGCAGGCCCCCTGTCGGGACAGGGGGTGAGCAGTACTTC. The chain links TRBV10-2 to TRBJ2-7, with 11 bases identical to TRBD1. Germline CDR1 and CDR2: WSHSY and SAAADI. The CDR3 has 15 amino acids.

The chain carries TRBV5-1 and TRBJ1-1; 7 bases agree with TRBD1. The CDR3 is made up of 15 amino acids. The junction had 14 bases not matched to a gene; V was cut back by 6 bases and J by 6 bases. In germline, CDR1 is SGHRS, CDR2 YFSETQ. The chain's CDR3 is CASTPGQSPNAEAFF. The CDR3 nucleotides read TGCGCCAGCACCCCGGGACAGTCCCCCAACGCTGAAGCTTTCTTT.

This clonotype was counted at least ten times. The chain has TRBV20-1 and TRBJ1-1; tentative D call: TRBD1 (6 bases). CDR1 DFQATT and CDR2 SNEGSKA come from the germline V gene (reference sequence). CDR3 length: 13 amino acids. V was clipped by 5 bases and J by 10 bases, with 20 bases between them. The CDR3: CSAPPTVGTRAFF. In DNA form, the CDR3 reads TGCAGTGCTCCTCCTACCGTTGGGACAAGAGCTTTCTTT.

The rearrangement joins TRBV7-2 to TRBJ2-7; no clear D gene. The J call may be incorrect, as the DNA end agrees better with TRBJ2-1. Germline CDR1 SGHTA, CDR2 FQGNSA. The CDR3 is 15 amino acids. The CDR3 bases are TGTGCCAGCAGCTTAGAGCGTTACTCCTACAATGAGCAGTTCTTC. This encodes CASSLERYSYNEQFF.

The rearrangement uses TRBV2 and TRBJ1-4; D gene unclear. The germline gives CDR1 SNHLY, CDR2 FYNNEI. The CDR3 contains 16 residues. Trimming left V 6 bases short and J 0 bases short, with 14 bases between. The CDR3 loop is CASRAGPSSTNEKLFF. The CDR3 DNA sequence: TGTGCCAGCAGAGCGGGCCCATCTTCAACTAATGAAAAACTGTTTTTT.

The chain has TRBV2 and TRBJ2-3; D not resolved. The V and J ends lost 7 bases and 4 bases respectively, with 6 bases between them. This CDR3 comprises 11 residues. The germline gives CDR1 SNHLY, CDR2 FYNNEI. The CDR3 reads CASIRADTQYF. In nucleotides, the CDR3 is TGTGCCAGCATTCGGGCAGATACGCAGTATTTT.

This clonotype has a count of ten or more. V is TRBV15 and J is TRBJ2-3, with D possibly matching TRBD2 (5 bases). Germline V gives CDR1 LNHNV, CDR2 YYDKDF (reference sequence). Trimming stripped 3 bases from V and 2 bases from J, with 12 bases between. There are 15 residues in the CDR3. Here the CDR3 DNA reads TGTGCCACCAGCAGCAAAGGAGGTTACACAGATACGCAGTATTTT. Protein product: CATSSKGGYTDTQYF.